The 21 T cell receptor beta chains given below trace back to one sample, sequenced in a study of cytomegalovirus exposure and HLA in healthy donors. PCR employed 60 Vbeta and 13 Jbeta primers. Generated by immunoSEQ multiplex PCR, the TCRdb table keeps only in-frame clones and is missing some. In the table there are over 150,000 clones, approximately 78% of which are singletons. The sample taken for sequencing was PBMCs. These receptors came from a male donor in good health and CMV-seropositive.

This clone is a singleton in its sample. J is TRBJ2-1 and V is TRBV11-1, with TRBD2 identical over 9 bases. J lost 3 bases, V lost 0 bases, and 3 bases had no gene match. CDR1 and CDR2 (germline): SGHAT, FQDESV (reference sequence). The CDR3 extends over 16 amino acids. CDR3 sequence (DNA): TGTGCCAGCAGCTTAGCCGCGGGAGGGTACTACAATGAGCAGTTCTTC. Protein: CASSLAAGGYYNEQFF. Drawing the rest from reference TRBV11-1 and TRBJ2-1, the complete variable domain is EAEVAQSPRYKITEKSQAVAFWCDPISGHATLYWYRQILGQGPELLVQFQDESVVDDSQLPKDRFSAERLKGVDSTLKIQPAELGDSAMYLCASSLAAGGYYNEQFFGPGTRLTVL.

The CDR3: CASSPGGLAYEQFF. DNA for the CDR3: TGTGCCAGCTCACCGGGGGGACTAGCCTATGAGCAGTTCTTC. V and J are TRBV18 and TRBJ2-1; 9 positions agree with TRBD2. CDR3 length: 14 residues. Germline V gene data show CDR1 as KGHSH and CDR2 as LQKENI. V lost 3 bases to trimming and J lost 8 bases; unmatched junction nucleotides: 5.

The chain has TRBV14 and TRBJ2-5; no reliable D call. This CDR3 comprises 15 residues. Per germline, CDR1 SGHDN and CDR2 FVKESK. The V and J ends lost 2 bases and 5 bases respectively, with 15 bases between them. The CDR3 spells CASSQSARVYETQYF. DNA for the CDR3: TGTGCCAGCAGCCAATCCGCTCGGGTTTATGAGACCCAGTACTTC.

V and J are TRBV18 and TRBJ2-7; perhaps TRBD1 as D (5 bases). The V gene's germline CDR1 is KGHSH and CDR2 LQKENI. This CDR3 is built from 13 residues. The V and J ends lost 4 bases and 5 bases respectively, with 12 bases between them. The CDR3 spells CASSRARVDEQYF. For the CDR3, the DNA is TGTGCCAGCTCACGGGCCAGGGTCGACGAGCAGTACTTC.

This clone has more than one count but fewer than ten. J is TRBJ2-1 and V is TRBV5-1; the D is unclear. Trimming took off 0 bases at V and 13 bases at J, with 11 bases between the two ends. CDR1 is SGHRS and CDR2 is YFSETQ in the germline V gene. This CDR3 comprises 12 residues. In nucleotides, the CDR3 is TGCGCCAGCAGCTTGGCCTCTAACCCCCAGTTCTTC. Amino acid sequence: CASSLASNPQFF. The full variable domain, rest sourced from reference TRBV5-1 and TRBJ2-1, is KAGVTQTPRYLIKTRGQQVTLSCSPISGHRSVSWYQQTPGQGLQFLFEYFSETQRNKGNFPGRFSGRQFSNSRSEMNVSTLELGDSALYLCASSLASNPQFFGPGTRLTVL.

V and J are TRBV13 and TRBJ2-1; D may be TRBD1 (5 bases). Trimming shortened V by 4 bases and J by 2 bases, and 9 bases separated the two germline ends. CDR1 is PRHDT and CDR2 is FYEKMQ in the germline V gene (reference sequence). This CDR3 contains 14 residues. The CDR3 region is CASSSWGPYNEQFF. In DNA, the CDR3 is TGTGCCAGCAGCTCCTGGGGCCCCTACAATGAGCAGTTCTTC.

V usage is TRBV19 and J usage is TRBJ1-2; D not resolved. V lost 5 bases to trimming and J lost 7 bases, with 23 bases between them. The germline V gene encodes CDR1 LNHDA and CDR2 SQIVND (reference sequence). This CDR3 is 16 amino acids long. CDR3 region: CASSDSGSQTFSGYTF. In nucleotides, the CDR3 is TGTGCCAGTAGTGACTCGGGATCACAAACATTTAGTGGCTACACCTTC.

The chain is built from TRBV6-1 and TRBJ1-5, with 7 bases lining up with TRBD1. Trimming cost V 5 bases and J 7 bases; bases outside gene matches: 8. This CDR3 comprises 14 residues. The germline V gene has CDR1 MNHNS and CDR2 SASEGT. CDR3 nucleotide sequence: TGTGCCAGCAGTAGCTACAGGGGTCTCCAGCCCCAGCATTTT. This translates into CASSSYRGLQPQHF.

This clone appeared once. The J gene is TRBJ1-4, the V gene TRBV10-3, with TRBD1 as a possible D gene (5 bases). The CDR3 spans 15 residues. Per germline, CDR1 ENHRY and CDR2 SYGVKD. The ends were cut back, 0 bases at V and 5 bases at J, with 10 bases in the middle. CDR3 nucleotides: TGTGCCATCAGTGAGTCGGGGCCACCAAATGAAAAACTGTTTTTT. It yields the protein CAISESGPPNEKLFF.

The chain uses TRBV4-3 and TRBJ2-7; 7 bases are shared with TRBD1. CDR1 and CDR2 from the germline V gene are LGHNA and YSLEER. The CDR3 runs 15 residues. Unmatched junction bases numbered 5, after V lost 0 bases and J lost 3 bases. CDR3 sequence: CASSQDRGQHYEQYF. The CDR3, as DNA: TGCGCCAGCAGCCAAGATAGGGGACAGCACTACGAGCAGTACTTC.

The CDR3 DNA reads as TGTGCCTGGAGTGCTACAGGAAACACTGAAGCTTTCTTT. Translating gives CAWSATGNTEAFF. V gene TRBV30 combines with J gene TRBJ1-1; D might be TRBD1 (5 bases). V dropped 1 base and J dropped 2 bases, with 8 bases sitting between them. Germline-derived CDR1 and CDR2 are GTSNPN and SVGIG (reference sequence). The CDR3 sequence is 13 residues long. Filled out from reference TRBV30 and TRBJ1-1, the complete variable domain reads SQTIHQWPATLVQPVGSPLSLECTVEGTSNPNLYWYRQAAGRGLQLLFYSVGIGQISSEVPQNLSASRPQDRQFILSSKKLLLSDSGFYLCAWSATGNTEAFFGQGTRLTVV.

The chain links TRBV28 to TRBJ2-1; weak D call: TRBD2 (5 bases). Trimming removed 9 bases from V and 10 bases from J, with 16 bases in between. The CDR3 totals 12 residues. Germline assignment: CDR1 MDHEN and CDR2 SYDVKM. The CDR3 nucleotides are TGTGCCAGTGCTGGGGAGCCGCGGGAGCAGTTCTTC. Translation gives CASAGEPREQFF.

V usage is TRBV13 and J usage is TRBJ2-3; possibly TRBD2 for D (5 bases). The CDR3 length is 15 residues. Germline CDR1 and CDR2: PRHDT and FYEKMQ (reference sequence). Trimming pared 1 base from V and 2 bases from J, leaving 10 bases between. The CDR3 bases are TGTGCCAGCAGCTTAGAGCGGAGAAACACAGATACGCAGTATTTT. Amino acid sequence: CASSLERRNTDTQYF.

This chain uses TRBV5-4 with TRBJ2-1; D perhaps matches TRBD1 (5 bases). V was cut by 3 bases and J by 6 bases, with 19 bases left in between. CDR1 SGHNT and CDR2 YYREEE come from the germline V gene (reference sequence). This CDR3 has 16 residues. CDR3 loop: CASSSTQGVAGNEQFF. The CDR3 region has the DNA TGTGCCAGCAGCTCAACCCAGGGCGTCGCTGGCAATGAGCAGTTCTTC.

The gene calls are TRBV27 and TRBJ1-2; TRBD1 agrees at 10 bases. The germline V gene has CDR1 MNHEY and CDR2 SMNVEV (reference sequence). The trim removed 4 bases at V and 7 bases at J, leaving 12 bases unmatched. This CDR3 has 16 amino acids. CDR3 sequence reads: CASSYTGQGKGSGYTF. The CDR3 DNA is TGTGCCAGCAGTTATACGGGACAGGGGAAGGGTAGTGGCTACACCTTC.

The gene calls are TRBV11-2 and TRBJ1-1, with TRBD1 identical over 7 bases. V dropped 4 bases and J dropped 4; count of bases not matched to a gene: 9. Germline V CDR1 and CDR2: SGHAT, FQNNGV. CDR3 length equals 15 residues. The CDR3 here is CASSSHRGKGTEAFF. CDR3 nucleotides: TGTGCCAGCAGCTCCCACAGGGGAAAAGGCACTGAAGCTTTCTTT.

This clone was counted only a few times. The V call is TRBV28, the J call TRBJ2-3, with TRBD2 matching over 10 bases. This CDR3 is built from 16 residues. J lost 6 bases, V lost 5 bases, and 11 bases had no gene match. Germline V gene lookup returns CDR1 MDHEN and CDR2 SYDVKM. CDR3 in amino acids: CASSRDLAGDYDTQYF. The CDR3, as DNA: TGTGCCAGCAGTCGAGACCTAGCGGGAGACTATGATACGCAGTATTTT.

CDR3 nucleotide sequence: TGCGCCAGCAGTCAAGGCCAGGTCAGCTCCTACAATGAGCAGTTCTTC. It yields the protein CASSQGQVSSYNEQFF. The chain recombines TRBV23-1 with TRBJ2-1; D not certain. TRBV23-1 is labeled an ORF, and its function is uncertain. The V and J ends lost 2 bases and 0 bases respectively, with 11 bases between them. The CDR3 runs to 16 residues.

The rearrangement uses TRBV5-1 and TRBJ2-7, with 8 bases matching TRBD1. J lost 7 bases, V lost 0 bases, and 9 bases had no gene match. Germline loops: CDR1 SGHRS, CDR2 YFSETQ. There are 15 residues in the CDR3. CDR3 in amino acids: CASSLGQGAKEEQYF. In nucleotides, the CDR3 is TGCGCCAGCAGCTTGGGGCAGGGGGCGAAGGAAGAGCAGTACTTC.

The rearrangement links TRBV28 to TRBJ2-7; 7 nucleotides match TRBD1. The CDR3 is 13 amino acids. The germline V gene has CDR1 MDHEN and CDR2 SYDVKM. V was pared by 6 bases and J by 1 base, with 3 bases of the junction left unmatched. The CDR3 sequence: CASSRGQSYEQYF. The CDR3 DNA follows: TGTGCCAGCAGCCGGGGACAGTCCTACGAGCAGTACTTC.

This clone was counted only a few times. This rearrangement joins TRBV4-3 to TRBJ1-3; no clear D. This CDR3 region has 16 residues. The V gene's germline CDR1 is LGHNA and CDR2 YSLEER. V was pared by 4 bases and J by 2 bases, with 15 bases between. In nucleotides, the CDR3 is TGCGCCAGCAGCCGAGAAACTGCGGGTACTGGAAACACCATATATTTT. Protein sequence: CASSRETAGTGNTIYF.